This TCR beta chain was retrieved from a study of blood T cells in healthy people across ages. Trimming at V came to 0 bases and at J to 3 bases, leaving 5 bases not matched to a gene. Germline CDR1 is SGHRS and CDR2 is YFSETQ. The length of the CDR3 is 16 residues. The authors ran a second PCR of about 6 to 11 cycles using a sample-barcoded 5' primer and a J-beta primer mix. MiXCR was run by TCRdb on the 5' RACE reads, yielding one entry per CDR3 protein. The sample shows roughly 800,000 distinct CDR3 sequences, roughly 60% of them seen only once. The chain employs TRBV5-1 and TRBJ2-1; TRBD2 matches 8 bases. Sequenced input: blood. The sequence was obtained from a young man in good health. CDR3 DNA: TGCGCCAGCAGCTTGGTGGGCGGGAGGAACTACAATGAGCAGTTCTTC. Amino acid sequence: CASSLVGGRNYNEQFF.